These 32 T cell receptor beta chains were sequenced from one sample in a study of beta chain features in type 1 diabetes. Expressed TCRB transcripts got sequenced, as all isolated RNA was reverse transcribed. Libraries were prepared by immunoSEQ multiplex PCR; TCRdb keeps only in-frame clonotypes and omits some of them. In the table there are tens of thousands of clones, roughly 60% of which are singletons. The sequenced sample consisted of Tregs from blood. The source of these receptors is a woman between 18 and 29 years old in good health.

This clone was detected a few times. V and J are TRBV7-9 and TRBJ1-1; 10 bases are a match to TRBD1. The germline V gene encodes CDR1 SEHNR and CDR2 FQNEAQ (reference sequence). The CDR3 contains 14 residues. The trim removed 4 bases at V and 4 bases at J, leaving 3 bases unmatched. This CDR3 reads CASSYWTGGTEAFF. CDR3 DNA: TGTGCCAGCAGCTACTGGACAGGGGGCACTGAAGCTTTCTTT. Using reference TRBV7-9 and TRBJ1-1 for the parts outside the CDR3, the full variable domain is DTGVSQNPRHKITKRGQNVTFRCDPISEHNRLYWYRQTLGQGPEFLTYFQNEAQLEKSRLLSDRFSAERPKGSFSTLEIQRTEQGDSAMYLCASSYWTGGTEAFFGQGTRLTVV.

In its sample, this clone was seen a few times. The V call is TRBV10-3, the J call TRBJ1-4; tentative D call: TRBD1 (6 bases). Germline values: CDR1 ENHRY, CDR2 SYGVKD. V dropped 6 bases and J dropped 7 bases, with 21 bases sitting between them. CDR3 length: 16 amino acids. The CDR3 here is CAIRSEGGGISEKLFF. DNA for the CDR3: TGTGCCATCAGATCCGAAGGGGGGGGAATAAGTGAAAAACTGTTTTTT.

On this clone itself: Mismatch with germline at one junction end may stem from a read error. The chain links TRBV5-1 to TRBJ1-2, with 9 bases lining up with TRBD1. The germline CDR1 and CDR2 sequences are SGHRS and YFSETQ. CDR3 length equals 14 residues. The CDR3 is CASTLGQGPRGYTF. The DNA of the CDR3 is TGCGCCAGCACCTTGGGACAGGGCCCTAGGGGCTACACCTTC. Filled out from reference TRBV5-1 and TRBJ1-2, the complete variable domain reads KAGVTQTPRYLIKTRGQQVTLSCSPISGHRSVSWYQQTPGQGLQFLFEYFSETQRNKGNFPGRFSGRQFSNSRSEMNVSTLELGDSALYLCASTLGQGPRGYTFGSGTRLTVV.

The rearrangement joins TRBV27 to TRBJ1-5, with 7 bases fitting TRBD1. The CDR3 totals 15 residues. The V and J ends lost 5 bases and 3 bases, in that order; junction bases with no gene match: 7. CDR1 MNHEY and CDR2 SMNVEV come from the germline V gene (reference sequence). The CDR3 sequence: CASSPKGAPNQPQHF. The DNA of the CDR3 is TGTGCCAGCAGTCCCAAGGGGGCCCCCAATCAGCCCCAGCATTTT.

This clone has only a few counts. J is TRBJ2-1 and V is TRBV5-1; 11 bases align to TRBD1. CDR1 is SGHRS, CDR2 YFSETQ, per germline. Trimming took 4 bases from V and 9 from J; bases not matched to a gene: 9. The CDR3 is 15 residues long. Here the CDR3 DNA reads TGCGCCAGCAGCCTTCTCCGGGACAGGGGGGGTGAGCAGTTCTTC. Translated, it gives CASSLLRDRGGEQFF. The full variable domain, completed using reference TRBV5-1 and TRBJ2-1, is KAGVTQTPRYLIKTRGQQVTLSCSPISGHRSVSWYQQTPGQGLQFLFEYFSETQRNKGNFPGRFSGRQFSNSRSEMNVSTLELGDSALYLCASSLLRDRGGEQFFGPGTRLTVL.

Sample share makes this clone medium-sized. The chain has TRBV7-9 and TRBJ1-2, with D possibly being TRBD1 (5 bases). Per germline, CDR1 SEHNR and CDR2 FQNEAQ (reference sequence). V lost 0 bases and J lost 6, with 5 bases in between. CDR3 length: 12 amino acids. The CDR3 DNA is TGTGCCAGCAGCTTAGCAGGGGATGGCTACACCTTC. Encoded protein: CASSLAGDGYTF.

The chain uses TRBV11-1 and TRBJ2-1; D uncertain. V was trimmed by 5 bases and J by 5 bases, leaving 13 bases between them. The CDR3 runs to 14 residues. Germline CDR1 reads SGHAT; CDR2 reads FQDESV (reference sequence). CDR3 DNA: TGTGCCAGCAGCGATTGGCCTGTTAACAATGAGCAGTTCTTC. It encodes CASSDWPVNNEQFF.

The genes are TRBV6-1 and TRBJ2-3, with 11 bases lining up with TRBD2. The germline CDR1 and CDR2 sequences are MNHNS and SASEGT. The CDR3 sequence is 15 residues long. J lost 6 bases, V lost 2 bases, and 4 bases had no gene match. The CDR3 DNA is TGTGCCAGCAGTGAAACTAGCGGGGGTCGCGATACGCAGTATTTT. Translation: CASSETSGGRDTQYF.

The chain combines TRBV9 with TRBJ1-6; D uncertain. In germline, CDR1 is SGDLS, CDR2 YYNGEE. The length of the CDR3 is 13 residues. Trimming took 4 bases from V and 8 from J, leaving 10 bases between them. The CDR3 is CASSPLSDSPLHF. The CDR3 region has the DNA TGTGCCAGCAGCCCGCTTAGCGATTCACCCCTCCACTTT.

The chain employs TRBV11-1 and TRBJ1-1; 8 nucleotides line up with TRBD1. The CDR3 length is 15 residues. Trimming cost V 5 bases and J 0 bases; bases outside gene matches: 5. The V gene's germline CDR1 is SGHAT and CDR2 FQDESV (reference sequence). CDR3 region: CASSLGTGLNTEAFF. The CDR3 DNA is TGTGCCAGCAGCCTGGGGACAGGACTGAACACTGAAGCTTTCTTT.

This chain links TRBV4-3 with TRBJ2-3; TRBD2 matches 8 bases. Germline-derived CDR1 and CDR2 are LGHNA and YSLEER. The V segment lost 1 base and the J segment 3 bases; nucleotides outside the gene matches: 6. The CDR3 is made up of 16 amino acids. DNA for the CDR3: TGCGCCAGCAGCCAAGCCACGGGGGGGAGGACAGATACGCAGTATTTT. It specifies CASSQATGGRTDTQYF.

This clone was recorded a few times. As DNA, the CDR3 is TGCGCCAGCAGCCTAGGGACATTAGGAGAGACCCAGTACTTC. Encoded protein: CASSLGTLGETQYF. This chain joins TRBV5-1 and TRBJ2-5; D is perhaps TRBD1 (6 bases). V was cut by 4 bases and J by 4 bases, with 14 bases left in between. CDR3 size: 14 residues. Germline V gene lookup returns CDR1 SGHRS and CDR2 YFSETQ.

The count of this clone is one. The chain is built from TRBV6-5 and TRBJ1-2; 10 nucleotides line up with TRBD1. Germline loops: CDR1 MNHEY, CDR2 SVGAGI. The CDR3 extends over 13 amino acids. V dropped 6 bases and J dropped 5; count of bases not matched to a gene: 3. CDR3 sequence reads: CASRQGQGYGYTF. The CDR3 region has the DNA TGTGCCAGCAGACAGGGACAGGGGTATGGCTACACCTTC.

The rearrangement joins TRBV4-1 to TRBJ2-3; 12 positions match TRBD2. CDR1 is MGHRA, CDR2 YSYEKL, per germline. V lost 0 bases, J lost 2 bases, and 3 bases stayed unmatched. This CDR3 spans 17 amino acids. The chain's CDR3 is CASSQEGTSGLTDTQYF. CDR3 DNA: TGCGCCAGCAGCCAAGAAGGGACTAGCGGGCTCACAGATACGCAGTATTTT.

The V call is TRBV7-9, the J call TRBJ2-1; 7 bases line up with TRBD2. The junction had 8 bases not matched to a gene; V was cut back by 5 bases and J by 1 base. Germline CDR1 SEHNR, CDR2 FQNEAQ (reference sequence). This CDR3 contains 16 residues. This CDR3 is CASSTPSGASYNEQFF. DNA for the CDR3: TGTGCCAGCAGCACACCTAGCGGAGCATCCTACAATGAGCAGTTCTTC.

The genes are TRBV6-1 and TRBJ1-1; D is possibly TRBD1 (5 bases). From germline, CDR1 is MNHNS and CDR2 SASEGT. Between the trimmed V and J ends, which lost 3 bases and 1 base, there was a span of 18 bases. CDR3 size: 17 residues. The CDR3 sequence: CASSERTWGPSNTEAFF. The CDR3 bases are TGTGCCAGCAGTGAGCGGACATGGGGCCCTTCGAACACTGAAGCTTTCTTT.

This chain links TRBV7-9 with TRBJ1-1, with D uncertain. The germline gives CDR1 SEHNR, CDR2 FQNEAQ (reference sequence). V was shortened by 3 bases and J by 6 bases, with 11 bases between the two germline ends. CDR3 length: 13 amino acids. The CDR3 DNA reads TGTGCCAGCAGCTTTTCTCCCGAGTCTGAAGCTTTCTTT. This encodes CASSFSPESEAFF.

This clone has only one observation. The rearrangement links TRBV11-2 to TRBJ1-3; maybe TRBD1 (5 bases). This CDR3 has 14 residues. V lost 1 base to trimming and J lost 4 bases, with 8 bases between them. The germline gives CDR1 SGHAT, CDR2 FQNNGV. In nucleotides, the CDR3 is TGTGCCAGCAGCTTAGGACAGAGAGGAAACACCATATATTTT. Translated: CASSLGQRGNTIYF.

This clone turned up a few times. The CDR3 sequence is CASSFTGTGGRLNTGELFF. CDR3 in DNA: TGCGCCAGCAGCTTTACCGGGACAGGGGGAAGGTTGAACACCGGGGAGCTGTTTTTT. The chain combines TRBV5-1 with TRBJ2-2; 11 nucleotides line up with TRBD1. This CDR3 spans 19 amino acids. V dropped 2 bases and J dropped 1; count of bases not matched to a gene: 10. Germline loops: CDR1 SGHRS, CDR2 YFSETQ.

V is TRBV19 and J is TRBJ2-7; the D gene is possibly TRBD1 (7 bases). From germline, CDR1 is LNHDA and CDR2 SQIVND (reference sequence). The V gene lost 0 bases and the J gene lost 2 bases, with 17 bases spanning the gap. The CDR3 runs to 17 residues. As DNA, the CDR3 is TGTGCCAGTAGTATAGACCTTGGGCGGGACAGTACCTACGAGCAGTACTTC. Residues: CASSIDLGRDSTYEQYF.

This rearrangement joins TRBV29-1 to TRBJ1-2, with 7 nucleotides matching TRBD1. Unmatched junction bases numbered 10, after V lost 6 bases and J lost 6 bases. CDR1 SQVTM and CDR2 ANQGSEA come from the germline V gene. The CDR3 contains 13 residues. The CDR3 protein is CSVTRQGGNGYTF. The CDR3 region has the DNA TGCAGCGTGACGCGACAGGGAGGCAATGGCTACACCTTC.

This chain links TRBV6-5 with TRBJ2-7; TRBD2 might be the D (6 bases). The V gene's germline CDR1 is MNHEY and CDR2 SVGAGI. V shed 11 bases and J shed 3 bases, with 8 bases lying between them. The CDR3 length is 10 residues. DNA of the CDR3: TGTGCCGTCGGGGGCTACGAGCAGTACTTC. It codes for CAVGGYEQYF.

This chain links TRBV29-1 with TRBJ2-7; 7 bases agree with TRBD1. V lost 4 bases to trimming and J lost 0 bases; unmatched junction nucleotides: 6. The CDR3 contains 14 residues. From germline, CDR1 is SQVTM and CDR2 ANQGSEA. CDR3 in DNA: TGCAGCGTTGCTAGGGACAGCTCCTCCTACGAGCAGTACTTC. Translation gives CSVARDSSSYEQYF.

The V call is TRBV5-1, the J call TRBJ2-6, with 14 bases matching TRBD2. Germline CDR1 SGHRS, CDR2 YFSETQ. The CDR3 loop spans 18 amino acids. After removal of 4 bases from V and 2 bases from J, the junction contained 5 bases not matched to a gene. The CDR3 nucleotides read TGCGCCAGCAGCCTTGGACTAGCGGGGGGTACTGGGGCCAACGTCCTGACTTTC. As protein: CASSLGLAGGTGANVLTF.

The chain employs TRBV2 and TRBJ2-1; tentative D call: TRBD1 (5 bases). The CDR3 loop spans 13 amino acids. Germline loops: CDR1 SNHLY, CDR2 FYNNEI. V was clipped by 6 bases and J by 7 bases, with 13 bases between them. DNA for the CDR3: TGTGCCAGCAGGAGACAGTCTGGGAATGAGCAGTTCTTC. This sequence encodes CASRRQSGNEQFF.

The V gene is TRBV7-2, the J gene TRBJ2-5, with D possibly matching TRBD2 (6 bases). Germline V CDR1 and CDR2: SGHTA, FQGNSA. V was pared by 5 bases and J by 5 bases, with 15 bases between. This CDR3 has 14 residues. The CDR3: CASSQEAGRETQYF. The CDR3 DNA reads as TGTGCCAGCAGCCAGGAGGCGGGACGGGAGACCCAGTACTTC.

This clone has a handful of counts. The chain has TRBV5-1 and TRBJ2-1; 7 nucleotides line up with TRBD2. Germline V CDR1 and CDR2: SGHRS, YFSETQ. Germline trimming cut 1 base from V and 5 bases from J; bases unmatched to any gene: 9. The CDR3 is 16 residues long. The CDR3 sequence is CASSLWGAGSNNEQFF. The DNA for the CDR3 is TGCGCCAGCAGCTTGTGGGGAGCGGGGAGCAACAATGAGCAGTTCTTC. The variable domain in full, completed from reference TRBV5-1 and TRBJ2-1, reads KAGVTQTPRYLIKTRGQQVTLSCSPISGHRSVSWYQQTPGQGLQFLFEYFSETQRNKGNFPGRFSGRQFSNSRSEMNVSTLELGDSALYLCASSLWGAGSNNEQFFGPGTRLTVL.

This clone has more than one count but fewer than ten. This sequence joins TRBV27 and TRBJ2-2; 8 bases are shared with TRBD2. This CDR3 is 15 amino acids long. The germline CDR1 and CDR2 sequences are MNHEY and SMNVEV (reference sequence). Trimming removed 4 bases from V and 6 bases from J; junction bases left unmatched: 7. The CDR3 protein is CASSSERELAGELFF. DNA of the CDR3: TGTGCCAGCAGTTCTGAGCGGGAGCTGGCCGGGGAGCTGTTTTTT.

This clone was recorded a few times. The DNA for the CDR3 is TGTGCCAGTAGTATTCTAGCGGGAGGGTCACCCAATGAGCAGTTCTTC. This translates into CASSILAGGSPNEQFF. The chain couples TRBV19 to TRBJ2-1, with TRBD2 matching over 12 bases. Losses at the gene ends were 3 bases for V and 6 bases for J; bases not matched to a gene: 6. Germline CDR1 and CDR2: LNHDA and SQIVND (reference sequence). This CDR3 region has 16 residues. Together with reference TRBV19 and TRBJ2-1, the CDR3 gives the full variable domain: DGGITQSPKYLFRKEGQNVTLSCEQNLNHDAMYWYRQDPGQGLRLIYYSQIVNDFQKGDIAEGYSVSREKKESFPLTVTSAQKNPTAFYLCASSILAGGSPNEQFFGPGTRLTVL.

CDR3 nucleotides: TGTGCCAGCAGCCCTCCCCGGGGTACAGGGGCCCTGGGGACTGAAGCTTTCTTT. Its translation: CASSPPRGTGALGTEAFF. This sequence joins TRBV5-4 and TRBJ1-1, with 7 bases fitting TRBD1. CDR3 length equals 18 residues. Germline values: CDR1 SGHNT, CDR2 YYREEE (reference sequence). Trimming cost V 4 bases and J 5 bases; bases outside gene matches: 20.

The chain combines TRBV2 with TRBJ2-7, with D perhaps TRBD1 (6 bases). The germline V gene has CDR1 SNHLY and CDR2 FYNNEI. The CDR3 spans 14 residues. Trimming took off 4 bases at V and 4 bases at J, with 14 bases between the two ends. The CDR3 bases are TGTGCCAGCAGTGGCCGACAGGTCACATACGAGCAGTACTTC. Translated, it gives CASSGRQVTYEQYF.

The genes are TRBV5-1 and TRBJ2-7; 8 bases are a match to TRBD1. Unmatched junction bases numbered 5, after V lost 6 bases and J lost 0 bases. Germline loops: CDR1 SGHRS, CDR2 YFSETQ. This CDR3 has 14 amino acids. The CDR3 sequence is CASTQQGGSYEQYF. The CDR3 region has the DNA TGCGCCAGCACGCAACAGGGGGGCTCCTACGAGCAGTACTTC.